This is a list of T cell receptor beta chains from one sample in a study of neurological immune-mediated disorders. TCRdb redid the calling of the 5' RACE reads with MiXCR, one entry per CDR3 protein. The table records around 94,000 distinct CDR3 sequences, roughly 3.5% of them present only once. The material sequenced was PBMCs. The receptor source for this set is a woman aged 18-35 years with multiple sclerosis. The CDR3 runs from the conserved cysteine through the conserved F or W. The D gene is left open where the match is weak. Not all rows give a size; the values are once, few, many and, for expanded clones, a class.

V,size,D,J,CDR3,DNA
TRBV20-1,-,-,TRBJ1-4,CSARATGSNEKLFF,TGCAGTGCTAGAGCAACAGGGTCTAATGAAAAACTGTTTTTT
TRBV27,many,-,TRBJ2-4,CASGSSGVTKNIQYF,TGTGCCAGCGGCTCGTCTGGGGTGACCAAAAACATTCAGTACTTC
TRBV21-1,many,-,TRBJ2-7,CASSTWTVCYEQYF,TGTGCCAGCAGCACCTGGACAGTGTGCTACGAGCAGTACTTC
TRBV5-1,many,TRBD2,TRBJ2-3,CASSLVSGGMGTDTQYF,TGCGCCAGCAGCTTGGTTAGCGGGGGAATGGGCACAGATACGCAGTATTTT
TRBV29-1,many,-,TRBJ1-1,CSALGDGTEAFF,TGCAGCGCACTGGGGGACGGCACTGAAGCTTTCTTT
TRBV6-4,many,-,TRBJ1-1,CASSDFGGEAFF,TGTGCCAGCAGTGACTTCGGGGGTGAAGCTTTCTTT
TRBV7-9,many,-,TRBJ2-2,CASSLSRQGTGELFF,TGTGCCAGCAGCTTATCACGTCAGGGGACCGGGGAGCTGTTTTTT
TRBV4-3,many,-,TRBJ2-7,CASSQRVVSYEQYF,TGCGCCAGCAGCCAGCGGGTAGTTTCCTACGAGCAGTACTTC
TRBV6-5,many,TRBD2,TRBJ2-3,CASSLGVAGDTQYF,TGTGCCAGCAGTCTAGGGGTAGCGGGCGATACGCAGTATTTT
TRBV7-9,few,TRBD2,TRBJ2-1,CASSTSGTNNEQFF,TGTGCCAGCAGCACATCCGGGACTAACAATGAGCAGTTCTTC
TRBV6-5,many,-,TRBJ1-4,CASSYGLAGVTNEKLFF,TGTGCCAGCAGTTACGGGTTGGCGGGAGTTACTAATGAAAAACTGTTTTTT
TRBV4-1,many,TRBD1,TRBJ2-5,CASSQAILQGARETQYF,TGCGCCAGCAGCCAAGCCATACTCCAGGGGGCTCGGGAGACCCAGTACTTC
TRBV20-1,many,TRBD1,TRBJ1-2,CSAGITGGTGLYGYTF,TGCAGTGCTGGGATAACAGGGGGTACGGGCCTCTATGGCTACACCTTC
TRBV5-1,-,-,TRBJ2-1,CASSFSNSYNEQFF,TGCGCCAGCAGCTTCAGTAACTCCTACAATGAGCAGTTCTTC
TRBV20-1,many,TRBD1,TRBJ2-7,CSARDPKRDRDHEQYF,TGCAGTGCTAGAGATCCTAAGCGGGACAGGGACCACGAGCAGTACTTC
TRBV7-6,few,-,TRBJ1-6,CASSLVGNSPLHF,TGTGCCAGCAGCTTAGTAGGGAATTCACCCCTCCACTTT
TRBV12-3/TRBV12-4,-,-,TRBJ2-5,CASSLVRRQETQYF,TGTGCCAGCAGTTTGGTCAGGAGGCAAGAGACCCAGTACTTC
TRBV20-1,many,-,TRBJ2-1,CSALLRPFSYNEQFF,TGCAGTGCTCTTTTACGCCCCTTCTCCTACAATGAGCAGTTCTTC
TRBV24-1,many,-,TRBJ1-1,CATSYADEAFF,TGTGCCACCAGCTACGCGGATGAAGCTTTCTTT
TRBV7-2,many,-,TRBJ2-7,CASSLVSEGWPYEQYF,TGTGCCAGCAGCTTAGTATCTGAGGGATGGCCCTACGAGCAGTACTTC
TRBV10-3,many,-,TRBJ2-7,CAINGDTRNEQYF,TGTGCCATCAACGGGGACACGCGTAACGAGCAGTACTTC
TRBV5-1,many,TRBD1,TRBJ2-7,CASSLVGRGLDEQYF,TGCGCCAGCAGCTTGGTCGGCAGGGGGCTTGACGAGCAGTACTTC
TRBV20-1,many,TRBD1,TRBJ2-3,CSADRTGHPAADTQYF,TGCAGTGCTGACCGGACAGGGCATCCTGCCGCAGATACGCAGTATTTT
TRBV6-2/TRBV6-3,many,-,TRBJ2-2,CASSLEETNTGELFF,TGTGCCAGCAGTTTAGAGGAGACAAACACCGGGGAGCTGTTTTTT
TRBV10-3,many,TRBD2,TRBJ2-1,CAISESKAGGNQEQFF,TGTGCCATCAGTGAGTCGAAAGCGGGGGGGAACCAAGAGCAGTTCTTC
TRBV10-3,many,TRBD1,TRBJ1-1,CAISEPGGVTEAFF,TGTGCCATCAGTGAACCAGGGGGCGTCACTGAAGCTTTCTTT
TRBV20-1,many,TRBD2,TRBJ2-1,CSATRPLAGGINEQFF,TGCAGTGCCACCCGTCCCCTAGCGGGGGGGATCAATGAGCAGTTCTTC
TRBV5-1,many,TRBD2,TRBJ2-5,CASSYQRGGETQYF,TGCGCCAGCAGCTACCAGCGGGGGGGAGAGACCCAGTACTTC
TRBV29-1,many,TRBD1,TRBJ1-1,CSVEQGALAFF,TGCAGCGTTGAACAGGGGGCCCTAGCTTTCTTT
TRBV7-9,many,TRBD1,TRBJ1-5,CASSRQGYNQPQHF,TGTGCCAGCAGCCGACAGGGGTACAATCAGCCCCAGCATTTT
TRBV20-1,-,-,TRBJ2-1,CSASRSNEQFF,TGCAGTGCTAGTCGGTCCAATGAGCAGTTCTTC
TRBV6-1,many,-,TRBJ1-5,CASTDRVGTQPQHF,TGTGCCAGCACCGATAGGGTGGGCACTCAGCCCCAGCATTTT
TRBV20-1,many,-,TRBJ2-5,CSARDFSYQETQYF,TGCAGTGCTAGAGATTTCTCCTACCAAGAGACCCAGTACTTC
TRBV20-1,many,TRBD2,TRBJ2-3,CSASGRKLTDTQYF,TGCAGTGCTAGCGGGAGGAAACTCACAGATACGCAGTATTTT
TRBV5-1,many,TRBD1,TRBJ1-3,CASSLNRGSGNTIYF,TGCGCCAGCAGCTTGAACAGGGGCTCTGGAAACACCATATATTTT
TRBV6-5,many,-,TRBJ2-2,CASPNMANTGELFF,TGTGCCAGCCCTAACATGGCGAACACCGGGGAGCTGTTTTTT
TRBV5-1,many,TRBD2,TRBJ2-5,CASSPGLAGVFQETQYF,TGCGCCAGCAGCCCAGGACTAGCGGGAGTCTTCCAAGAGACCCAGTACTTC
TRBV12-3/TRBV12-4,many,-,TRBJ1-5,CASSFQPDQPQHF,TGTGCCAGCAGTTTTCAACCGGATCAGCCCCAGCATTTT
TRBV5-1,few,TRBD1,TRBJ2-3,CASSQFGDRADTQYF,TGCGCCAGCAGCCAATTCGGGGACAGGGCGGATACGCAGTATTTT
TRBV3-1,many,-,TRBJ2-3,CASSPTEADTQYF,TGTGCCAGCAGCCCAACGGAAGCAGATACGCAGTATTTT
TRBV7-9,many,TRBD2,TRBJ2-1,CASSIRGLAGSNEQFF,TGTGCCAGCAGCATTCGGGGACTAGCGGGGAGTAATGAGCAGTTCTTC
TRBV20-1,many,-,TRBJ1-1,CSASRVSGDTEAFF,TGCAGTGCTAGCCGGGTCAGCGGGGACACTGAAGCTTTCTTT
TRBV6-5,many,-,TRBJ2-7,CASSRGPGYEQYF,TGTGCCAGCAGCCGAGGACCGGGCTACGAGCAGTACTTC
TRBV11-2,many,TRBD2,TRBJ2-1,CASSLGLLAGRAYNEQFF,TGTGCCAGCAGCTTAGGGTTACTAGCGGGGCGGGCTTACAATGAGCAGTTCTTC
TRBV6-5,many,-,TRBJ1-4,CASSGDNNEKLFF,TGTGCCAGCAGTGGGGACAATAATGAAAAACTGTTTTTT
TRBV4-3,many,TRBD2,TRBJ2-1,CASSQVYLASGRAGGSYNEQFF,TGCGCCAGCAGCCAAGTGTATCTTGCTAGCGGGAGGGCTGGGGGCTCCTACAATGAGCAGTTCTTC
TRBV10-3,many,TRBD2,TRBJ2-5,CAISEYSGRTQETQYF,TGTGCCATCAGTGAGTACTCCGGGAGGACTCAAGAGACCCAGTACTTC
TRBV7-2,many,TRBD1,TRBJ1-4,CASGPSGTVSMEKLFF,TGTGCCAGCGGTCCCTCCGGGACAGTCAGCATGGAAAAACTGTTTTTT
TRBV6-5,many,-,TRBJ2-5,CASSYATVKETQYF,TGTGCCAGCAGTTACGCGACTGTCAAAGAGACCCAGTACTTC
TRBV11-2,many,-,TRBJ2-4,CASSLVPNIQYF,TGTGCCAGCAGCTTAGTCCCAAACATTCAGTACTTC
TRBV14,many,-,TRBJ2-5,CASSQEQMVSGVETQYF,TGTGCCAGCAGCCAAGAACAGATGGTGTCAGGTGTAGAGACCCAGTACTTC
TRBV5-1,many,-,TRBJ2-5,CASSFGEETQYF,TGCGCCAGCAGCTTCGGGGAAGAGACCCAGTACTTC
TRBV12-3/TRBV12-4,many,-,TRBJ1-1,CASSPSSRDTEAFF,TGTGCCAGCAGTCCCTCGTCAAGGGATACTGAAGCTTTCTTT
TRBV12-3/TRBV12-4,many,-,TRBJ1-1,CASVDSIGEDTEAFF,TGTGCCAGCGTAGATTCTATAGGGGAGGACACTGAAGCTTTCTTT
TRBV20-1,many,-,TRBJ2-1,CSARAPPRNFLNEQFF,TGCAGTGCTAGAGCCCCCCCCAGGAATTTCCTCAATGAGCAGTTCTTC
TRBV20-1,many,-,TRBJ1-2,CSPLVGGTNYGYTF,TGCAGTCCTCTTGTGGGGGGAACGAACTATGGCTACACCTTC
TRBV7-2,many,TRBD1,TRBJ2-1,CASSLGQGLYNEQFF,TGTGCCAGCAGCTTGGGACAGGGGCTCTACAATGAGCAGTTCTTC
TRBV20-1,-,-,TRBJ1-2,CSDSGKGAYGYTF,TGCAGTGATAGCGGAAAGGGCGCCTATGGCTACACCTTC
TRBV7-9,many,TRBD1,TRBJ2-7,CASSQTGDPYEQYF,TGTGCCAGCAGCCAGACAGGGGACCCCTACGAGCAGTACTTC
TRBV9,-,-,TRBJ1-1,CASSRPGARTVAFF,TGTGCCAGCAGCCGTCCGGGGGCGCGTACTGTAGCTTTCTTT